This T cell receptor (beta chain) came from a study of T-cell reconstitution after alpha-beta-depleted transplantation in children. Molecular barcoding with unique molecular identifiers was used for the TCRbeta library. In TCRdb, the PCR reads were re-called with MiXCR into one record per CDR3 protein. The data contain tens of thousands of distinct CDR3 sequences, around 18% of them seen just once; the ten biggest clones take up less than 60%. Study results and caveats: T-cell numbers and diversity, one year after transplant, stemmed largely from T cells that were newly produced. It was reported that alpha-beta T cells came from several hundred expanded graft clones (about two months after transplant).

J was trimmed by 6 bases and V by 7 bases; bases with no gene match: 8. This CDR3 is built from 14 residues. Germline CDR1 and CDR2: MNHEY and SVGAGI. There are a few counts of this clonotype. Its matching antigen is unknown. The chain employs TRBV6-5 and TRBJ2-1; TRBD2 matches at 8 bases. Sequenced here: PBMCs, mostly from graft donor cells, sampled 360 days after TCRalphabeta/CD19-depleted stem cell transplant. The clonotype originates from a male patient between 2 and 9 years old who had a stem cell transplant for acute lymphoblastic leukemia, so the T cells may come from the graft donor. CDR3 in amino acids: CASNLAGNRNEQFF. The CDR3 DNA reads TGTGCCAGCAACTTAGCGGGAAATCGCAATGAGCAGTTCTTC.